This T cell receptor beta chain was profiled in a study of blood T cells in healthy people across ages. Whole-study results and caveats: When one million T cells were used, diversity estimates were thought to be underestimates. Per million T cells, TCR beta diversity dropped roughly linearly as age increased.

On this clonotype itself: What it binds is not known.

The use of a sample-barcoded 5' primer and a J-beta primer mix characterized a second PCR of 7 to 11 cycles. TCRdb re-analysed the 5' RACE reads in MiXCR, keeping a single row per CDR3 protein. This sample has around 1,100,000 distinct CDR3 sequences, with around two fifths found just once. The TCR comes from a man younger than 35 in good health. Sequenced: blood.

In nucleotides, the CDR3 is TGTGCCAGCACCTCGGCGGGGCTTGAGCAGCCCCAGCATTTT. Protein sequence: CASTSAGLEQPQHF. This chain links TRBV12-3 or TRBV12-4 with TRBJ1-5; the D gene is possibly TRBD1 (5 bases). The CDR3 consists of 14 residues. V gave up 7 bases and J gave up 7 bases, with 17 bases separating them.